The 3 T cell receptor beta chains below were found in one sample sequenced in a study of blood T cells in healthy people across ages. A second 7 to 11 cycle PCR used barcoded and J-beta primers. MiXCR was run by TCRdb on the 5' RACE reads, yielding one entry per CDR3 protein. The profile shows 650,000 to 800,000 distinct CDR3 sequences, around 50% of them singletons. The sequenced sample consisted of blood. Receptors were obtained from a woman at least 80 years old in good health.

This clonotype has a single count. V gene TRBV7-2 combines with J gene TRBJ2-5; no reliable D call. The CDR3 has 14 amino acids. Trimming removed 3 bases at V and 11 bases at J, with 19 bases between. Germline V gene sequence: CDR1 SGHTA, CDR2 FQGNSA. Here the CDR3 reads CASSFYGSYNEQYF. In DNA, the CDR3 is TGTGCCAGCAGCTTCTATGGCTCCTACAATGAGCAGTACTTC.

The CDR3 bases are TGTGCCAGCAGCTTATGGTTGTTCTACGAGCAGTACTTC. The encoded protein is CASSLWLFYEQYF. This chain links TRBV7-2 with TRBJ2-7; no clear D gene. The ends were cut back, 2 bases at V and 3 bases at J, with 8 bases in the middle. The CDR3 length is 13 residues. Germline assignment: CDR1 SGHTA and CDR2 FQGNSA.

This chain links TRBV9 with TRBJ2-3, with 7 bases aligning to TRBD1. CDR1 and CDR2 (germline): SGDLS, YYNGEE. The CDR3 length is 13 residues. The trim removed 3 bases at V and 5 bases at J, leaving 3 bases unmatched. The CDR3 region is CASSDNRGDTQYF. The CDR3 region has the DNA TGTGCCAGCAGCGACAACAGGGGAGATACGCAGTATTTT. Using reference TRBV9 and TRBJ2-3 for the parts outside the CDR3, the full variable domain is DSGVTQTPKHLITATGQRVTLRCSPRSGDLSVYWYQQSLDQGLQFLIQYYNGEERAKGNILERFSAQQFPDLHSELNLSSLELGDSALYFCASSDNRGDTQYFGPGTRLTVL.